These 32 T cell receptor beta chains were sequenced from one sample in a study of T-cell reconstitution after alpha-beta-depleted transplantation in children. Unique molecular identifiers were incorporated into the prepared TCRbeta library. TCRdb re-derived calls from the PCR reads in MiXCR, one entry per CDR3 protein. The sample carries under 450,000 distinct CDR3 sequences, about 14% recorded once. The material sequenced was PBMCs, taken from the stem cell graft. These receptors were obtained from a human donor who donated a stem cell graft to a child with Fanconi anemia.

A few counts support this clonotype. The chain recombines TRBV18 with TRBJ2-7, with a possible D match to TRBD1 (6 bases). Trimming pared 0 bases from V and 4 bases from J, leaving 10 bases between. The germline CDR1 and CDR2 sequences are KGHSH and LQKENI. The CDR3 is made up of 14 amino acids. Here the CDR3 DNA reads TGTGCCAGCTCACCACCAGGGACAAAATACGAGCAGTACGTC. Its protein product is CASSPPGTKYEQYV.

This clonotype has just a few counts. The chain links TRBV10-3 to TRBJ1-3, with TRBD1 matching over 8 bases. The CDR3 loop spans 14 amino acids. Per the germline V gene, CDR1 is ENHRY and CDR2 is SYGVKD. Trimming cost V 11 bases and J 0 bases; bases outside gene matches: 6. Here the CDR3 reads CAANDRGSGNTIYF. The CDR3 region has the DNA TGTGCCGCCAATGACAGGGGCTCTGGAAACACCATATATTTT.

The chain links TRBV10-1 to TRBJ2-1; TRBD1 agrees at 9 bases. CDR3 length: 14 residues. Trimming took 3 bases from V and 7 from J; bases not matched to a gene: 4. The germline V gene encodes CDR1 WNHNN and CDR2 SYGVQD (reference sequence). CDR3 sequence: CASSEQGAGNEQFF. The DNA for the CDR3 is TGCGCCAGCAGTGAACAGGGGGCTGGAAATGAGCAGTTCTTC.

The gene calls are TRBV7-9 and TRBJ2-5; the D is unclear. Trimming removed 1 base at V and 4 bases at J, with 7 bases between. CDR3 length equals 13 residues. Germline V gives CDR1 SEHNR, CDR2 FQNEAQ (reference sequence). CDR3 nucleotides: TGTGCCAGCAGCTTAGTGGCAGCAGAGACCCAGTACTTC. Protein product: CASSLVAAETQYF.

This clonotype was picked up a small number of times. V gene TRBV11-2 combines with J gene TRBJ2-1, with D possibly being TRBD2 (5 bases). Germline V gene lookup returns CDR1 SGHAT and CDR2 FQNNGV. This CDR3 comprises 15 residues. Trimming took 6 bases from V and 5 from J, leaving 17 bases between them. The CDR3 sequence is CASSFSTGRNNEQFF. The CDR3 DNA reads TGTGCCAGCAGTTTCAGTACGGGGAGAAACAATGAGCAGTTCTTC.

This clonotype has more than one count but fewer than ten. The chain carries TRBV6-5 and TRBJ2-7, with 7 bases that match TRBD1. Germline lookup yields CDR1 MNHEY and CDR2 SVGAGI. CDR3 length: 14 amino acids. The V segment lost 2 bases and the J segment 11 bases; nucleotides outside the gene matches: 12. CDR3 sequence (DNA): TGTGCCAGCAGTTACCCTGGACAGGCTCCGAGGGAGTACGTC. This codes for CASSYPGQAPREYV.

This chain links TRBV6-2 or TRBV6-3 with TRBJ1-4; 8 bases are a match to TRBD1. The V and J ends lost 2 bases and 4 bases, in that order; junction bases with no gene match: 3. The length of the CDR3 is 15 residues. CDR1 MNHEY and CDR2 SVGEGT come from the germline V gene. The CDR3 loop is CASSYPGQGNEKLFF. CDR3 DNA sequence: TGTGCCAGCAGTTACCCAGGACAGGGTAATGAAAAACTGTTTTTT.

This clonotype was picked up a small number of times. This chain uses TRBV7-9 with TRBJ1-1, with D possibly being TRBD1 (5 bases). Trimming took off 6 bases at V and 4 bases at J, with 12 bases between the two ends. Germline CDR1 reads SEHNR; CDR2 reads FQNEAQ (reference sequence). This CDR3 comprises 13 residues. This chain's CDR3 is CASRQVRSTEAFF. The CDR3 DNA reads as TGTGCCAGCAGACAGGTTAGGAGCACTGAAGCTTTCTTT.

There are a few counts of this clonotype. This sequence joins TRBV7-8 and TRBJ2-6, with a tentative D call TRBD1 (5 bases). In germline, CDR1 is SGHVS, CDR2 FQNEAQ. The CDR3 length is 14 residues. The V end lost 1 base, the J end lost 6 bases, and 7 bases lay between the germline ends. CDR3 sequence: CASSLEGSANVLTF. The CDR3 bases are TGTGCCAGCAGCTTAGAGGGGTCGGCCAACGTCCTGACTTTC. Full variable domain (outside the CDR3, taken from reference TRBV7-8 and TRBJ2-6): GAGVSQSPRYKVAKRGQDVALRCDPISGHVSLFWYQQALGQGPEFLTYFQNEAQLDKSGLPSDRFFAERPEGSVSTLKIQRTQQEDSAVYLCASSLEGSANVLTFGAGSRLTVL.

This clonotype was seen a few times. The rearrangement uses TRBV5-1 and TRBJ2-1, with a possible D match to TRBD1 (5 bases). Trimming removed 1 base from V and 4 bases from J, with 12 bases in between. Germline loops: CDR1 SGHRS, CDR2 YFSETQ. There are 15 residues in the CDR3. CDR3 loop: CASSLLQGDYNEQFF. DNA for the CDR3: TGCGCCAGCAGCTTGCTCCAGGGCGATTACAATGAGCAGTTCTTC.

The rearrangement uses TRBV5-5 and TRBJ1-2; maybe TRBD1 (5 bases). V shed 3 bases and J shed 7 bases, with 10 bases lying between them. Germline CDR1 is SGHKS and CDR2 is YYEKEE (reference sequence). The CDR3 spans 12 residues. The CDR3 DNA reads TGTGCCAGCAGCTACCCAGGGAGTGGCTACACCTTC. Its protein product is CASSYPGSGYTF.

This clonotype occurred a few times. The gene calls are TRBV20-1 and TRBJ1-1; D call uncertain. Per the germline V gene, CDR1 is DFQATT and CDR2 is SNEGSKA (reference sequence). CDR3 length equals 13 residues. V was pared by 4 bases and J by 0 bases, with 9 bases between. CDR3 sequence (DNA): TGCAGTGCTATACAAGCCCTGAACACTGAAGCTTTCTTT. The encoded protein is CSAIQALNTEAFF.

The table lists this clonotype with a few counts. The chain combines TRBV3-1 with TRBJ2-2, with D tentatively TRBD1 or TRBD2 (6 bases each). From germline, CDR1 is LGHDT and CDR2 YNNKEL (reference sequence). The CDR3 runs 15 residues. V lost 0 bases and J 5 bases, leaving 10 bases between the germline ends. CDR3 in DNA: TGTGCCAGCAGCCAAGATTGGGGGGCAACCGGGGAGCTGTTTTTT. Its protein product is CASSQDWGATGELFF.

The chain carries TRBV12-3 or TRBV12-4 and TRBJ1-1; 9 positions agree with TRBD1. The CDR3 totals 14 residues. V gave up 7 bases and J gave up 6 bases; unmatched junction bases: 9. CDR3 nucleotides: TGTGCCAGCACCATAACAGGGGGCCCTTCTGAAGCTTTCTTT. It encodes CASTITGGPSEAFF.

This clonotype was detected only a few times. V gene TRBV11-2 combines with J gene TRBJ2-3; perhaps TRBD2 as D (6 bases). CDR1 SGHAT and CDR2 FQNNGV come from the germline V gene. With 5 bases removed from V and 3 bases from J, the gap between germline ends came to 24 bases. This CDR3 region has 18 residues. CDR3 nucleotide sequence: TGTGCCAGCAGCCCGATTGCGGGGTGGAGAGTTAAGACAGATACGCAGTATTTT. This codes for CASSPIAGWRVKTDTQYF.

This clonotype was counted only a few times. The gene calls are TRBV10-3 and TRBJ2-2; possible D gene TRBD2, 6 bases. Germline V gene data show CDR1 as ENHRY and CDR2 as SYGVKD. Trimming pared 0 bases from V and 0 bases from J, leaving 8 bases between. The CDR3 contains 16 residues. CDR3 in amino acids: CAISESGRSNTGELFF. The CDR3 nucleotides are TGTGCCATCAGTGAGTCGGGGAGGTCGAACACCGGGGAGCTGTTTTTT.

The gene calls are TRBV21-1 and TRBJ2-1; the table's D call TRBD1 went unverified against the DNA. TRBV21-1 represents a pseudogene. The length of the CDR3 is 18 residues. CDR3 coding DNA: TGTGCCAGCAGCATACCCTATCCTGGCGATGCCCGGAACAATGAGCAGTTCTTC. This gives the protein CASSIPYPGDARNNEQFF.

At least ten counts were recorded for this clonotype. Mismatch with germline at one junction end may stem from a read error. This chain joins TRBV5-6 and TRBJ2-1; no reliable D call. This CDR3 spans 11 amino acids. Germline values: CDR1 SGHDT, CDR2 YYEEEE. CDR3 nucleotide sequence: TGTGCCACCAGCTCCTACAATGAGCAGTTCTTC. Translating gives CATSSYNEQFF.

The chain joins TRBV6-1 to TRBJ2-1; D might be TRBD1 (6 bases). Trimming removed 11 bases at V and 4 bases at J, with 15 bases between. The CDR3 spans 13 residues. Germline assignment: CDR1 MNHNS and CDR2 SASEGT. This chain's CDR3 is CAASRTEYNEQFF. The CDR3 nucleotides are TGTGCCGCAAGTAGGACAGAGTACAATGAGCAGTTCTTC.

This clonotype was counted only a few times. This chain uses TRBV5-1 with TRBJ2-1; D uncertain. The CDR3 contains 14 residues. Trimming cost V 5 bases and J 2 bases, with 11 bases left between them. Per germline, CDR1 SGHRS and CDR2 YFSETQ. CDR3 DNA sequence: TGCGCCAGCAGTAGTGGCGTTGCCTACAATGAGCAGTTCTTC. Its protein product is CASSSGVAYNEQFF.

The chain recombines TRBV6-1 with TRBJ1-5; D perhaps matches TRBD1 (6 bases). This CDR3 is 14 amino acids long. The germline CDR1 and CDR2 sequences are MNHNS and SASEGT. The ends were cut back, 4 bases at V and 4 bases at J, with 11 bases in the middle. This CDR3 reads CASSVRQGNQPQHF. The CDR3 nucleotides are TGTGCCAGCAGTGTAAGGCAGGGGAATCAGCCCCAGCATTTT.

This clonotype was seen many times. This chain joins TRBV6-1 and TRBJ2-2; 9 bases agree with TRBD1. Germline CDR1 and CDR2: MNHNS and SASEGT. V lost 6 bases and J lost 3; bases outside the gene matches: 11. The CDR3 has 17 residues. The CDR3: CASRTTGGLGDTGELFF. The CDR3 nucleotides are TGTGCCAGCAGAACGACAGGGGGGTTAGGTGACACCGGGGAGCTGTTTTTT.

This chain uses TRBV11-2 with TRBJ2-1, with no clear D. Germline V gives CDR1 SGHAT, CDR2 FQNNGV. V lost 0 bases and J lost 0, with 18 bases in between. The CDR3 loop spans 19 amino acids. The CDR3 DNA sequence: TGTGCCAGCAGCTTAGAGAAGGTGGGCCCTACCCGCTCCTACAATGAGCAGTTCTTC. The encoded protein is CASSLEKVGPTRSYNEQFF. Full variable domain (rest looked up from reference TRBV11-2 and TRBJ2-1): EAGVAQSPRYKIIEKRQSVAFWCNPISGHATLYWYQQILGQGPKLLIQFQNNGVVDDSQLPKDRFSAERLKGVDSTLKIQPAKLEDSAVYLCASSLEKVGPTRSYNEQFFGPGTRLTVL.

This clonotype was counted ten times or more. V gene TRBV5-1 combines with J gene TRBJ2-7, with D possibly TRBD2 on 5 matching bases. Trimming pared 1 base from V and 0 bases from J, leaving 8 bases between. Germline CDR1 SGHRS, CDR2 YFSETQ. The CDR3 consists of 14 residues. The CDR3 nucleotides are TGCGCCAGCAGCTTGCCTAGCAGCTCCTACGAGCAGTACTTC. This sequence encodes CASSLPSSSYEQYF.

The genes are TRBV6-2 or TRBV6-3 and TRBJ2-7; 10 positions match TRBD1. The CDR3 spans 13 residues. From germline, CDR1 is MNHEY and CDR2 SVGEGT. J lost 7 bases, V lost 9 bases, and 9 bases had no gene match. This CDR3 reads CASGDRGRREQYV. In DNA, the CDR3 is TGTGCCAGTGGAGACAGGGGGCGAAGGGAGCAGTACGTC.

The genes are TRBV12-3 or TRBV12-4 and TRBJ2-1, with D perhaps assigned TRBD1 or TRBD2 (5 bases each). The CDR3 length is 13 residues. The V end was cut by 3 bases, the J end by 9 bases, with 12 bases between. CDR3 sequence: CASSLVAGTEQFF. The CDR3 bases are TGTGCCAGCAGTTTGGTCGCAGGGACTGAGCAGTTCTTC.

This clonotype was seen repeatedly, ten times or more. This rearrangement joins TRBV7-6 to TRBJ2-7; D unresolved. Germline V gene lookup returns CDR1 SGHVS and CDR2 FNYEAQ. The CDR3 contains 15 residues. V was cut by 5 bases and J by 0 bases, with 14 bases left in between. The CDR3 coding sequence is TGTGCCAGCAGCCCCCAGTGGCGGAGCTCCTACGAGCAGTACTTC. As protein: CASSPQWRSSYEQYF.

The sample holds a few counts of this clonotype. V and J are TRBV15 and TRBJ1-5; 10 nucleotides line up with TRBD1. The germline V gene has CDR1 LNHNV and CDR2 YYDKDF (reference sequence). V lost 5 bases and J lost 2; bases outside the gene matches: 3. This CDR3 comprises 15 residues. DNA for the CDR3: TGTGCCACCAGCGGACAGGGGGACGGCAATCAGCCCCAGCATTTT. Protein: CATSGQGDGNQPQHF.

The chain couples TRBV24-1 to TRBJ2-5; D remains unclear. CDR3 size: 14 residues. Germline-derived CDR1 and CDR2 are KGHDR and SFDVKD. Trimming cost V 1 base and J 2 bases, with 7 bases left between them. CDR3 amino acids: CATSDFRRQETQYF. The CDR3 bases are TGTGCCACCAGTGATTTCCGGAGACAAGAGACCCAGTACTTC.

This clonotype was detected only a few times. V usage is TRBV11-2 and J usage is TRBJ1-4; TRBD1 is a possible D gene (5 bases). The CDR3 totals 18 residues. CDR1 and CDR2 (germline): SGHAT, FQNNGV. V lost 0 bases and J lost 5, with 19 bases in between. This CDR3 reads CASSLDSRQGGENEKLFF. The CDR3 DNA is TGTGCCAGCAGCTTAGATTCCCGCCAGGGAGGGGAGAATGAAAAACTGTTTTTT.

This clonotype was seen many times. The V and J genes are TRBV5-1 and TRBJ2-1, with no clear D. Trimming stripped 1 base from V and 10 bases from J, with 9 bases between. Germline loops: CDR1 SGHRS, CDR2 YFSETQ. The CDR3 is 12 residues long. CDR3: CASSLNYGEQFF. The CDR3 DNA sequence: TGCGCCAGCAGCTTGAATTATGGGGAGCAGTTCTTC.

V gene TRBV12-3 or TRBV12-4 combines with J gene TRBJ2-2, with D hard to call. With 3 bases removed from V and 1 base from J, the gap between germline ends came to 9 bases. The CDR3 loop spans 15 amino acids. CDR3 bases: TGTGCCAGCAGTTTTGAGAATTTGAACACCGGGGAGCTGTTTTTT. Translated, it gives CASSFENLNTGELFF.